This is a list of T cell receptor beta chains from one sample in a study of cytomegalovirus exposure and HLA in healthy donors. Sequenced by immunoSEQ multiplex PCR; TCRdb stores in-frame clones only, minus some. Among roughly 100,000 clones, 9.5% to 15% were seen once, and the ten largest hold more than 15%. Sequencing input: PBMCs. The receptors shown here come from a man between 40 and 49 years old in good health and CMV-seropositive. The CDR3 runs from the conserved cysteine through the conserved F or W. A D gene is named only where the DNA matches it firmly. For some rows the clone size is stated as once, few or many, or as a class when expanded; others skip it.

TRBD2	TRBJ2-5	.	TRBV6-1	TGTGCAGCGCAACCTAGCGGGAGTGGAGAGACCCAGTACTTC	CAAQPSGSGETQYF
TRBD2	TRBJ2-2	.	TRBV11-2	TGTGCCAGCAGCCCAGCGGGAGGGGGCACCGGGGAGCTGTTTTTT	CASSPAGGGTGELFF
.	TRBJ2-3	.	TRBV5-1	TGCGCCAGCAGCCCCGGGAGCCGGGGGAGCACAGATACGCAGTATTTT	CASSPGSRGSTDTQYF
TRBD2	TRBJ2-1	few	TRBV7-9	TGTGCCAGCAGCCCACAAGGGACTAGCGGGAGGGTCTACAATGAGCAGTTCTTC	CASSPQGTSGRVYNEQFF
TRBD2	TRBJ2-5	few	TRBV7-9	TGTGCCAGCAGCTTAGCCCTAGCGGGAGGAGAGACCCAGTACTTC	CASSLALAGGETQYF
TRBD1	TRBJ2-7	.	TRBV15	TGTGCCACCAGCCCCGGGACAGGGTTCGACGAGCAGTACTTC	CATSPGTGFDEQYF
TRBD2	TRBJ2-7	.	TRBV29-1	TGCAGCGTTCAAGGACTAGCGGGAGGCCGAGTATACGAGCAGTACTTC	CSVQGLAGGRVYEQYF
TRBD1	TRBJ1-4	.	TRBV5-1	TGCGCCAGCAGCAAGGGACAGGGAGTAAGGAGCGAAAAACTGTTTTTT	CASSKGQGVRSEKLFF
.	TRBJ1-4	.	TRBV30	TGTGCCTGGAGTTTGGAAGGGGTTGAGGAAAAACTGTTTTTT	CAWSLEGVEEKLFF
TRBD2	TRBJ2-4	.	TRBV11-2	TGTGCCAGCAGCTACCCTGACGGGAGGGACATTCAGTACTTC	CASSYPDGRDIQYF
TRBD2	TRBJ2-3	.	TRBV6-5	TGTGCCAGCAGCTACAGCGGGAGTATGACAGATACGCAGTATTTT	CASSYSGSMTDTQYF
TRBD1	TRBJ2-1	few	TRBV5-1	TGCGCCAGCAGCTTCGGGACAGCCTACAATGAGCAGTTCTTC	CASSFGTAYNEQFF
TRBD2	TRBJ2-7	few	TRBV7-6	TGTGCCAGCAGCTTAGCGGGGGGGACTACTTATCCCTACGAGCAGTACTTC	CASSLAGGTTYPYEQYF
.	TRBJ2-7	few	TRBV19	TGTGCCAGTAGTATACAAGGTGGCAGGGCATTCTACGAGCAGTACTTC	CASSIQGGRAFYEQYF
.	TRBJ2-5	.	TRBV7-8	TGTGCCAGCAGCCCCTTCGGAGCGGGCCTTCCCGAGACCCAGTACTTC	CASSPFGAGLPETQYF
TRBD2	TRBJ2-3	.	TRBV4-1	TGCGCCAGCAGCCATTCGACTAGCGAGGCAGATACGCAGTATTTT	CASSHSTSEADTQYF
TRBD2	TRBJ2-7	few	TRBV7-9	TGTGCCAGCAGCCATAGCGGGGTCTCCTACGAGCAGTACTTC	CASSHSGVSYEQYF